This entry lists 11 T cell receptor beta chains sequenced from one sample in a study of cytomegalovirus exposure and HLA in healthy donors. The PCR used 60 Vbeta and 13 Jbeta primers. Some clones are missing from TCRdb's copy, which holds only in-frame ones; the method was immunoSEQ multiplex PCR. The table has 60,000 to 80,000 clones, roughly 84% seen once. Sample: PBMCs. These receptors all come from a woman in her 30s in good health and CMV-seronegative.

J is TRBJ1-2 and V is TRBV6-1; TRBD1 is a possible D gene (6 bases). The CDR3 has 14 amino acids. Looked up from germline, CDR1 is MNHNS and CDR2 is SASEGT. Trimming stripped 9 bases from V and 3 bases from J, with 17 bases between. The CDR3 DNA is TGTGCCAGTGGAGTAACAGGGTTGGACTATGGCTACACCTTC. This sequence encodes CASGVTGLDYGYTF.

V usage is TRBV7-9 and J usage is TRBJ1-3; 7 nucleotides agree with TRBD1. The germline V gene has CDR1 SEHNR and CDR2 FQNEAQ (reference sequence). The CDR3 is made up of 15 amino acids. V shed 5 bases and J 0 bases; nucleotides not matched to a gene: 4. The CDR3, as DNA: TGTGCCAGCAGCAACTGGGACAGCTCTGGAAACACCATATATTTT. It yields the protein CASSNWDSSGNTIYF. Complete variable domain (other parts from reference TRBV7-9 and TRBJ1-3): DTGVSQNPRHKITKRGQNVTFRCDPISEHNRLYWYRQTLGQGPEFLTYFQNEAQLEKSRLLSDRFSAERPKGSFSTLEIQRTEQGDSAMYLCASSNWDSSGNTIYFGEGSWLTVV.

The chain has TRBV28 and TRBJ2-3; possibly TRBD1 for D (5 bases). The CDR3 extends over 15 amino acids. Trimming took 6 bases from V and 2 from J, leaving 15 bases between them. CDR1 is MDHEN, CDR2 SYDVKM, per germline. The CDR3 loop is CASSHTRGHTDTQYF. CDR3 DNA: TGTGCCAGCAGCCACACTCGCGGACACACAGATACGCAGTATTTT.

Here the CDR3 DNA reads TGCGCCAGCAGTTTCGCTCGGACTAGCGGGGGGGCCTGGTACACAGATACGCAGTATTTT. This encodes CASSFARTSGGAWYTDTQYF. This chain connects TRBV5-1 to TRBJ2-3; 15 bases line up with TRBD2. J lost 2 bases, V lost 5 bases, and 15 bases had no gene match. The CDR3 is 20 residues long. The germline CDR1 and CDR2 sequences are SGHRS and YFSETQ.

The chain links TRBV2 to TRBJ1-2, with TRBD1 as a possible D gene (5 bases). The CDR3 loop spans 14 amino acids. Trimming cost V 2 bases and J 3 bases, with 10 bases left between them. Per the germline V gene, CDR1 is SNHLY and CDR2 is FYNNEI. The CDR3 region is CASSETAGHYGYTF. DNA of the CDR3: TGTGCCAGCAGTGAAACAGCGGGACACTATGGCTACACCTTC.

The V gene is TRBV19, the J gene TRBJ1-5; 7 positions match TRBD1. The CDR3 extends over 14 amino acids. Germline V gives CDR1 LNHDA, CDR2 SQIVND (reference sequence). V gave up 5 bases and J gave up 7 bases; unmatched junction bases: 8. CDR3 residues: CASSPLTGNQPQHF. The CDR3 DNA is TGTGCCAGTAGTCCCTTGACAGGGAACCAGCCCCAGCATTTT.

The gene calls are TRBV7-2 and TRBJ2-3; D possibly corresponds to TRBD2 (7 bases). Germline V gives CDR1 SGHTA, CDR2 FQGNSA. The CDR3 is made up of 14 amino acids. With 1 base removed from V and 6 bases from J, the gap between germline ends came to 11 bases. The CDR3 DNA is TGTGCCAGCAGCTTAGGGGGGGGGCTTGATACGCAGTATTTT. Translation gives CASSLGGGLDTQYF.

This clone was counted a few times. The rearrangement joins TRBV5-1 to TRBJ2-3; no reliable D call. Germline V CDR1 and CDR2: SGHRS, YFSETQ. Trimming took 0 bases from V and 0 from J, leaving 14 bases between them. The CDR3 totals 17 residues. CDR3 sequence: CASSLGADPTSTDTQYF. CDR3 DNA: TGCGCCAGCAGCTTGGGGGCAGATCCTACTAGCACAGATACGCAGTATTTT.

The genes are TRBV5-1 and TRBJ1-5; 12 positions match TRBD1. CDR1 and CDR2 (germline): SGHRS, YFSETQ. CDR3 length: 15 amino acids. J was trimmed by 6 bases and V by 4 bases; bases with no gene match: 5. CDR3 protein: CASSPGQGAVQPQHF. CDR3 DNA: TGCGCCAGCAGCCCGGGACAGGGGGCGGTTCAGCCCCAGCATTTT.

As DNA, the CDR3 is TGTGCCAGTAGTAGGGGCCGAGACTATGGCTACACCTTC. Translation gives CASSRGRDYGYTF. The genes are TRBV19 and TRBJ1-2, with D maybe TRBD1 (5 bases). This CDR3 has 13 residues. Trimming took 4 bases from V and 3 from J, leaving 9 bases between them. The germline V gene has CDR1 LNHDA and CDR2 SQIVND (reference sequence).

The chain employs TRBV19 and TRBJ2-2; TRBD2 matches 9 bases. Germline V gene lookup returns CDR1 LNHDA and CDR2 SQIVND (reference sequence). This CDR3 is 18 amino acids long. Trimming cost V 3 bases and J 7 bases; bases outside gene matches: 15. The CDR3 sequence: CASSMGGRSSGRVGELFF. Written as DNA, the CDR3 is TGTGCCAGTAGTATGGGGGGGAGGAGTAGCGGGAGAGTCGGGGAGCTGTTTTTT.